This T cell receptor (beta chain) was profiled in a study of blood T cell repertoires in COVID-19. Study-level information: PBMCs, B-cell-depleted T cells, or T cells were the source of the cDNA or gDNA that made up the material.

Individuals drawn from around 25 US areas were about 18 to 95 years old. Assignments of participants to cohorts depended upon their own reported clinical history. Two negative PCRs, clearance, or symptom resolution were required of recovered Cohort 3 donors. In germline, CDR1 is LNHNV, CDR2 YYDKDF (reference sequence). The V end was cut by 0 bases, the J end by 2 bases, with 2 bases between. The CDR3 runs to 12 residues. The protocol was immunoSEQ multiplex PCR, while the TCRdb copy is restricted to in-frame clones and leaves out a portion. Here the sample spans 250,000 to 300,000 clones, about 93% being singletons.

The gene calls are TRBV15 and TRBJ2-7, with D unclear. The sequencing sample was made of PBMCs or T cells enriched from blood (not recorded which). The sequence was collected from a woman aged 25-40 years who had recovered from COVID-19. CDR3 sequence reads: CATSRDTYEQYF. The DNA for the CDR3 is TGTGCCACCAGCAGAGATACCTACGAGCAGTACTTC.